This TCR beta chain emerged from a study of spatial heterogeneity in lung cancer. Across the whole study: Alpha-chain sequences were consistently detected in smaller numbers than beta-chain sequences. The study observed each unique TCR and UMI combination more than ten times on average in raw reads.

Regarding time point: sample taken at primary tumor resection. Unsorted whole RNA of tumor, nontumor lung or frozen PBMC was sequenced. Samples were donated by 72 untreated early-stage non-small cell lung cancer patients. TCRdb called the 5' RACE reads again in MiXCR, with one record for every CDR3 protein. This table has a few thousand distinct CDR3 sequences, about 22% appearing once. By share of the sample, this clonotype is medium-sized. This beta chain is a stray sequence in a library constructed for alpha chains; its clone size is not meaningful. Germline V lookup: CDR1 DFQATT, CDR2 SNEGSKA (reference sequence). Trimming took off 6 bases at V and 4 bases at J, with 24 bases between the two ends. This CDR3 has 16 residues.

The V gene is TRBV20-1, the J gene TRBJ2-5; weak D call: TRBD2 (7 bases). The sample consisted of normal lung tissue next to the tumor, taken at surgery. The receptor's source is a female donor with early-stage non-small cell lung cancer. CDR3 amino acids: CSAEAGSSGGGETQYF. The CDR3, as DNA: TGCAGTGCGGAAGCCGGGTCTAGCGGAGGGGGAGAGACCCAGTACTTC.